A selection of T cell receptor beta chains follows, all from one sample in a study of immune cell composition in non-small cell lung cancer. TCRdb's table, derived via immunoSEQ multiplex PCR, lists solely in-frame clones and lacks some. The profile shows over a thousand clones, about 81% of them singletons. Input material: non-adjacent lung tissue. The source of these receptors is a human donor with non-small cell lung cancer. Both conserved end residues are part of each CDR3. A D gene is named only where the DNA matches it firmly. Size is stated for part of the rows, as once, few or many counts, or as a class when the clone is expanded.

size | J | D | V | CDR3 | DNA
once | TRBJ1-6 | TRBD1 | TRBV2 | CASSGQGGRSPLHF | TGTGCCAGCAGCGGACAGGGGGGGAGGTCACCCCTCCACTTT
NA | TRBJ2-7 | NA | TRBV5-4 | CASSLRKTGNRHEQYF | TGTGCCAGCAGCTTGCGGAAAACAGGGAATCGGCACGAGCAGTACTTC
NA | TRBJ1-6 | NA | TRBV5-8 | CASSLRVSGNSPLHF | TGTGCCAGCAGCTTAAGGGTCAGCGGGAATTCACCCCTCCACTTT
NA | TRBJ2-3 | TRBD2 | TRBV10-3 | CAISQSPSGDARTQYF | TGTGCCATCAGCCAATCTCCTAGCGGGGACGCACGAACGCAGTATTTT
NA | TRBJ2-4 | NA | TRBV13 | CASSRGRPIGIQYF | TGTGCCAGCAGTCGGGGAAGGCCGATTGGTATTCAGTACTTC
NA | TRBJ2-5 | TRBD2 | TRBV7-2 | CASSGLTSGRGMETQYF | TGTGCCAGCAGCGGTCTGACTAGCGGGAGGGGAATGGAGACCCAGTACTTC
NA | TRBJ1-2 | NA | TRBV20-1 | CSATLSNGYTF | TGCAGTGCTACTCTATCGAATGGCTACACCTTC
NA | TRBJ2-1 | NA | TRBV19 | CASSIAGEQFF | TGTGCCAGTAGTATCGCGGGTGAGCAGTTCTTC
once | TRBJ2-7 | TRBD1 | TRBV14 | CASSPNPGTGREQYF | TGTGCCAGCAGCCCTAACCCCGGGACAGGGCGCGAGCAGTACTTC
NA | TRBJ2-5 | NA | TRBV4-1 | CASSQSPSASGSALGTQYF | TGCGCCAGCAGCCAATCCCCATCCGCTTCCGGGAGTGCCTTAGGGACCCAGTACTTC
NA | TRBJ1-5 | NA | TRBV19 | CASREGLEPQHF | TGTGCCAGTAGGGAGGGGTTGGAGCCCCAGCATTTT
NA | TRBJ2-5 | TRBD2 | TRBV2 | CASSEALRGGKETQYF | TGTGCCAGCAGTGAAGCGCTTCGGGGGGGAAAAGAGACCCAGTACTTC
NA | TRBJ1-1 | TRBD1 | TRBV5-1 | CASSLAGGYTEAFF | TGCGCCAGCAGCTTGGCAGGGGGATATACTGAAGCTTTCTTT
NA | TRBJ2-5 | NA | TRBV13 | CASSRRSGGETQYF | TGTGCCAGCAGCCGTAGGTCGGGCGGGGAGACCCAGTACTTC
once | TRBJ1-5 | TRBD1 | TRBV6-4 | CASSPTGQAQPQHF | TGTGCCAGCAGTCCGACAGGGCAAGCGCAGCCCCAGCATTTT
NA | TRBJ1-1 | NA | TRBV4-1 | CASSQAGNTEAFF | TGCGCCAGCAGCCAAGCAGGGAACACTGAAGCTTTCTTT
NA | TRBJ2-7 | TRBD1 | TRBV5-1 | CASSRTGYDEQYF | TGCGCCAGCAGCCGGACAGGTTATGACGAGCAGTACTTC
NA | TRBJ2-5 | TRBD1 | TRBV4-2 | CASSQPTGAETQYF | TGTGCCAGCAGCCAACCGACAGGGGCAGAGACCCAGTACTTC
NA | TRBJ2-5 | NA | TRBV5-1 | CASTQWGEETQYF | TGCGCCAGCACCCAGTGGGGGGAAGAGACCCAGTACTTC
NA | TRBJ1-4 | TRBD1 | TRBV2 | CASSDWTGGEKLFF | TGTGCCAGCAGCGACTGGACAGGGGGTGAAAAACTGTTTTTT
NA | TRBJ2-5 | TRBD1 | TRBV7-7 | CASSSTGAQETQYF | TGTGCTAGCAGCTCGACAGGGGCGCAAGAGACCCAGTACTTC
NA | TRBJ2-5 | NA | TRBV7-8 | CASSLSGLYAFQETQYF | TGTGCCAGCAGCTTAAGCGGCCTCTATGCCTTCCAAGAGACCCAGTACTTC
NA | TRBJ2-7 | NA | TRBV11-2 | CASSLIAGFDEQYF | TGTGCCAGCAGCTTGATCGCCGGGTTTGACGAGCAGTACTTC
NA | TRBJ1-1 | NA | TRBV7-2 | CASSSYGGVGTEAFF | TGTGCCAGCAGCTCCTATGGGGGGGTCGGCACTGAAGCTTTCTTT
NA | TRBJ2-1 | TRBD2 | TRBV4-3 | CASSQDQVGLAGRNEQFF | TGCGCCAGCAGCCAAGACCAAGTAGGACTAGCGGGACGGAATGAGCAGTTCTTC
NA | TRBJ2-3 | TRBD1 | TRBV5-1 | CASSPSTGGDTQYF | TGCGCCAGCAGCCCGAGCACAGGGGGAGATACGCAGTATTTT
NA | TRBJ2-3 | NA | TRBV25-1 | CASRDSGRETDTQYF | TGTGCCAGCAGGGATAGCGGCAGGGAGACAGATACGCAGTATTTT
NA | TRBJ1-5 | NA | TRBV2 | CASSEPNQPQHF | TGTGCCAGCAGTGAACCGAATCAGCCCCAGCATTTT
NA | TRBJ1-1 | NA | TRBV20-1 | CSARSTAEAFF | TGCAGTGCTAGATCGACAGCTGAAGCTTTCTTT
NA | TRBJ2-4 | NA | TRBV11-2 | CASRRDRGRAKNIQYF | TGTGCCAGCAGGAGAGACCGGGGAAGGGCCAAAAACATTCAGTACTTC
NA | TRBJ2-5 | TRBD2 | TRBV7-2 | CASSLVFSGVETQYF | TGTGCCAGCAGCTTAGTTTTTAGCGGGGTTGAGACCCAGTACTTC
NA | TRBJ1-6 | TRBD1 | TRBV30 | CAWTHRDRNSPLHF | TGTGCCTGGACTCACCGGGACAGAAATTCACCCCTCCACTTT
NA | TRBJ2-1 | NA | TRBV6-5 | CASSSIYNEQFF | TGTGCCAGCAGTTCCATCTACAATGAGCAGTTCTTC
NA | TRBJ2-1 | TRBD2 | TRBV11-3 | CASSLAGRREQFF | TGTGCCAGCAGCTTAGCCGGGAGGCGGGAGCAGTTCTTC
NA | TRBJ1-5 | NA | TRBV6-1 | CASILTEFGNQPQHF | TGTGCCAGCATATTGACAGAGTTTGGCAATCAGCCCCAGCATTTT
once | TRBJ1-3 | TRBD1 | TRBV19 | CASTEPGQVGNTIYF | TGTGCCAGTACCGAACCTGGACAGGTCGGAAACACCATATATTTT
few | TRBJ2-6 | NA | TRBV5-6 | CASSPLDSSSSGANVLTF | TGTGCCAGCAGCCCCCTTGACAGTTCCTCCTCTGGGGCCAACGTCCTGACTTTC